The rows below give T cell receptor beta chains drawn from one sample of a study of beta chain features in type 1 diabetes. Only in-frame clones appear in the TCRdb table, and some are missing; sequencing was by immunoSEQ multiplex PCR. The table has about 59,000 clones, approximately 62% seen once. Sequencing was carried out using Tregs from blood. These receptors were obtained from a woman between 18 and 30 years old in good health. Each CDR3 is given with its conserved first and last residue. The D gene is left open where the match is weak. Some rows have no size entry. The others give once, few or many, or a class for an expanded clone.

V gene: TRBV5-1
J gene: TRBJ2-7
D gene: TRBD1
clone size: NA
CDR3 protein: CASRSGTGRYEQYF
CDR3 DNA: TGCGCCAGCAGATCCGGGACAGGGCGCTACGAGCAGTACTTC

V gene: TRBV5-1
J gene: TRBJ1-1
D gene: NA
clone size: once
CDR3 protein: CASSLGTLNTEAFF
CDR3 DNA: TGCGCCAGCAGCTTGGGGACTCTGAACACTGAAGCTTTCTTT

V gene: TRBV7-2
J gene: TRBJ2-5
D gene: NA
clone size: NA
CDR3 protein: CASSLERETQYF
CDR3 DNA: TGTGCCAGCAGCTTAGAGCGGGAGACCCAGTACTTC

V gene: TRBV5-1
J gene: TRBJ2-7
D gene: TRBD2
clone size: NA
CDR3 protein: CASSLAGGLAVREQYF
CDR3 DNA: TGCGCCAGCAGCCTAGCAGGGGGACTAGCGGTCCGCGAGCAGTACTTC

V gene: TRBV19
J gene: TRBJ1-2
D gene: TRBD1
clone size: NA
CDR3 protein: CASKTTGNYGYTF
CDR3 DNA: TGTGCCAGTAAGACGACAGGGAACTATGGCTACACCTTC

V gene: TRBV7-2
J gene: TRBJ2-4
D gene: NA
clone size: NA
CDR3 protein: CASSSGALNIQYF
CDR3 DNA: TGTGCCAGCAGCAGCGGAGCTCTGAACATTCAGTACTTC

V gene: TRBV6-1
J gene: TRBJ1-1
D gene: TRBD1
clone size: NA
CDR3 protein: CASSRGTGFEAFF
CDR3 DNA: TGTGCCAGCAGTCGGGGGACAGGCTTTGAAGCTTTCTTT

V gene: TRBV21-1
J gene: TRBJ2-5
D gene: NA
clone size: NA
CDR3 protein: CASSKGKAVEGTQYF
CDR3 DNA: TGTGCCAGCAGCAAAGGAAAAGCAGTGGAGGGGACCCAGTACTTC

V gene: TRBV6-4
J gene: TRBJ2-7
D gene: TRBD1
clone size: NA
CDR3 protein: CASSPGQAFTYEQYF
CDR3 DNA: TGTGCCAGCAGTCCGGGACAGGCATTTACCTACGAGCAGTACTTC

V gene: TRBV7-9
J gene: TRBJ2-4
D gene: NA
clone size: few
CDR3 protein: CASSSEIGGAKYF
CDR3 DNA: TGTGCCAGCAGCTCGGAGATAGGGGGAGCGAAGTACTTC

V gene: TRBV19
J gene: TRBJ1-5
D gene: TRBD1
clone size: once
CDR3 protein: CASRPTGGQPQHF
CDR3 DNA: TGTGCCAGTAGGCCTACAGGGGGTCAGCCCCAGCATTTT

V gene: TRBV7-2
J gene: TRBJ2-5
D gene: NA
clone size: NA
CDR3 protein: CASSLVGEETQYF
CDR3 DNA: TGTGCCAGCAGCTTAGTAGGAGAAGAGACCCAGTACTTC

V gene: TRBV30
J gene: TRBJ2-2
D gene: TRBD1
clone size: NA
CDR3 protein: CAWRGQSTGELFF
CDR3 DNA: TGTGCCTGGCGGGGACAGTCCACCGGGGAGCTGTTTTTT

V gene: TRBV2
J gene: TRBJ1-3
D gene: NA
clone size: NA
CDR3 protein: CASRGLGNTIYF
CDR3 DNA: TGTGCCAGCAGGGGGCTTGGAAACACCATATATTTT

V gene: TRBV4-2
J gene: TRBJ2-1
D gene: TRBD2
clone size: NA
CDR3 protein: CASSQELAGVDSYNEQFF
CDR3 DNA: TGTGCCAGCAGCCAAGAGCTAGCGGGGGTCGACTCCTACAATGAGCAGTTCTTC

V gene: TRBV7-9
J gene: TRBJ2-4
D gene: TRBD2
clone size: medium-sized
CDR3 protein: CASSQGTSGRYF
CDR3 DNA: TGTGCCAGCAGCCAAGGGACTAGCGGGCGCTACTTC

V gene: TRBV4-2
J gene: TRBJ2-1
D gene: NA
clone size: few
CDR3 protein: CASSQGAEQFF
CDR3 DNA: TGTGCCAGCAGCCAGGGGGCTGAGCAGTTCTTC

V gene: TRBV2
J gene: TRBJ2-2
D gene: NA
clone size: few
CDR3 protein: CASSRGTETGELFF
CDR3 DNA: TGTGCCAGCAGCCGCGGGACAGAGACCGGGGAGCTGTTTTTT

V gene: TRBV30
J gene: TRBJ1-2
D gene: NA
clone size: NA
CDR3 protein: CAYQLSGHTYGYTF
CDR3 DNA: TGTGCCTACCAACTGAGTGGACACACTTATGGCTACACCTTC

V gene: TRBV20-1
J gene: TRBJ1-2
D gene: NA
clone size: NA
CDR3 protein: CSPQGVGGYTF
CDR3 DNA: TGCAGCCCACAGGGTGTAGGTGGCTACACCTTC

V gene: TRBV5-1
J gene: TRBJ2-1
D gene: TRBD2
clone size: NA
CDR3 protein: CASSFGLAGSSYNEQFF
CDR3 DNA: TGCGCCAGCAGCTTTGGACTAGCGGGGAGCTCCTACAATGAGCAGTTCTTC

V gene: TRBV21-1
J gene: TRBJ2-1
D gene: NA
clone size: once
CDR3 protein: CASSPREGIHNEQFF
CDR3 DNA: TGTGCCAGCAGCCCGAGGGAAGGAATACACAATGAGCAGTTCTTC

V gene: TRBV6-6
J gene: TRBJ2-7
D gene: NA
clone size: few
CDR3 protein: CASSYSSGEQYF
CDR3 DNA: TGTGCCAGCAGTTACTCTTCAGGAGAGCAGTACTTC

V gene: TRBV4-2
J gene: TRBJ2-2
D gene: NA
clone size: NA
CDR3 protein: CASSHVGAPLGELFF
CDR3 DNA: TGTGCCAGCAGCCATGTAGGGGCTCCTCTCGGGGAGCTGTTTTTT

V gene: TRBV6-4
J gene: TRBJ1-1
D gene: TRBD1
clone size: NA
CDR3 protein: CASEITPPTGGDTEAFF
CDR3 DNA: TGTGCCAGCGAGATTACCCCACCAACAGGGGGGGACACTGAAGCTTTCTTT

V gene: TRBV18
J gene: TRBJ1-1
D gene: TRBD1
clone size: NA
CDR3 protein: CASSATGARNTEAFF
CDR3 DNA: TGTGCCAGCTCAGCCACAGGGGCTAGGAACACTGAAGCTTTCTTT

V gene: TRBV6-6
J gene: TRBJ2-3
D gene: TRBD2
clone size: few
CDR3 protein: CASSYLGLAGGDTQYF
CDR3 DNA: TGTGCCAGCAGTTACCTGGGACTAGCGGGAGGGGATACGCAGTATTTT

V gene: TRBV7-8
J gene: TRBJ2-5
D gene: NA
clone size: few
CDR3 protein: CASSSGVPRLGQYF
CDR3 DNA: TGTGCCAGCAGCTCCGGGGTACCGAGACTGGGGCAGTACTTC

V gene: TRBV6-1
J gene: TRBJ2-3
D gene: TRBD1
clone size: NA
CDR3 protein: CASRGQGAATDTQYF
CDR3 DNA: TGTGCCAGCAGGGGACAGGGGGCGGCAACAGATACGCAGTATTTT

V gene: TRBV5-1
J gene: TRBJ2-3
D gene: NA
clone size: NA
CDR3 protein: CASSLVAGIDTQYF
CDR3 DNA: TGCGCCAGCAGCTTGGTGGCAGGGATAGATACGCAGTATTTT

V gene: TRBV6-1
J gene: TRBJ2-7
D gene: NA
clone size: NA
CDR3 protein: CASRENRYYEQYF
CDR3 DNA: TGTGCCAGCAGGGAGAACCGGTACTACGAGCAGTACTTC

V gene: TRBV4-1
J gene: TRBJ2-3
D gene: NA
clone size: few
CDR3 protein: CASSQDARGTQYF
CDR3 DNA: TGCGCCAGCAGCCAAGATGCCCGAGGTACGCAGTATTTT

V gene: TRBV2
J gene: TRBJ1-2
D gene: TRBD1
clone size: NA
CDR3 protein: CASSAGGYGYTF
CDR3 DNA: TGTGCCAGCAGTGCAGGGGGCTATGGCTACACCTTC

V gene: TRBV6-5
J gene: TRBJ2-7
D gene: NA
clone size: NA
CDR3 protein: CASSYSRGRGYEQYF
CDR3 DNA: TGTGCCAGCAGTTACTCCCGGGGCCGGGGGTACGAGCAGTACTTC

V gene: TRBV13
J gene: TRBJ2-1
D gene: NA
clone size: few
CDR3 protein: CASSRGRPPTEQFF
CDR3 DNA: TGTGCCAGCAGCCGGGGGAGACCTCCAACTGAGCAGTTCTTC

V gene: TRBV7-9
J gene: TRBJ2-3
D gene: NA
clone size: few
CDR3 protein: CASSPRDLRTDTQYF
CDR3 DNA: TGTGCCAGCAGCCCAAGGGACTTAAGGACAGATACGCAGTATTTT

V gene: TRBV18
J gene: TRBJ2-3
D gene: NA
clone size: few
CDR3 protein: CASSSSTDTQYF
CDR3 DNA: TGTGCCAGCTCATCTAGCACAGATACGCAGTATTTT

V gene: TRBV11-1
J gene: TRBJ1-2
D gene: NA
clone size: NA
CDR3 protein: CASSLDGGIYGYTF
CDR3 DNA: TGTGCCAGCAGCTTAGACGGCGGTATCTATGGCTACACCTTC

V gene: TRBV30
J gene: TRBJ2-2
D gene: NA
clone size: once
CDR3 protein: CAWVDRTNTGELFF
CDR3 DNA: TGTGCCTGGGTCGACAGGACGAACACCGGGGAGCTGTTTTTT

V gene: TRBV7-9
J gene: TRBJ1-2
D gene: NA
clone size: few
CDR3 protein: CASSFDRTRGYTF
CDR3 DNA: TGTGCCAGCAGCTTCGACAGGACAAGAGGCTACACCTTC

V gene: TRBV18
J gene: TRBJ1-2
D gene: NA
clone size: once
CDR3 protein: CASSKGPGGYTF
CDR3 DNA: TGTGCCAGCTCCAAGGGGCCTGGGGGCTACACCTTC